This T cell receptor beta chain is drawn from a study of molecular identifiers for immune sequencing clone quantification. The bulk TCR libraries were made with methods described before and with listed TCR primers. TCRdb independently ran MiXCR on the PCR reads; one entry per CDR3 protein. This sample yields about half a million distinct CDR3 sequences, of which about a fifth are seen a single time; 0.7% to 1% belongs to the top ten. J gave up 0 bases and V 3 bases, and 9 bases lay outside the gene matches. From germline, CDR1 is SGHDT and CDR2 YYEEEE. The CDR3 spans 16 residues. The sample holds a few counts of this clonotype.

The source material was naive CD8+ T cells from blood, with Jurkat cell RNA spiked in. Indicated subset: FACS-sorted CD8+CD4-CCR7+CD45RA+ naive T cells. The receptor's source is a human donor in good health. Some libraries in this study had Jurkat cell RNA spiked in. The chain carries TRBV5-6 and TRBJ2-7, with 7 bases identical to TRBD2. CDR3 in DNA: TGTGCCAGCAGCTCGGCGGGGGAGTACGTCTCCTACGAGCAGTACTTC. Its protein is CASSSAGEYVSYEQYF. The whole variable domain, filled in from reference TRBV5-6 and TRBJ2-7, reads DAGVTQSPTHLIKTRGQQVTLRCSPKSGHDTVSWYQQALGQGPQFIFQYYEEEERQRGNFPDRFSGHQFPNYSSELNVNALLLGDSALYLCASSSAGEYVSYEQYFGPGTRLTVT.